This entry describes one T cell receptor beta chain. Antigen specificity is unknown. This entry is derived from a study of T cells after yellow fever vaccination. Whole-study results and caveats: Post-booster reappearance was seen for most primary-vaccination clones (around 96% CD4, 85% to 90% CD8). Although most clonotypes did not, a small share appeared in both CD4 and CD8 compartments. It was a weaker secondary response, yet one that peaked faster, at day 5 versus 15.

TCRdb analysed the 5' RACE reads with MiXCR anew, one entry per CDR3 protein. The repertoire holds about 630,000 distinct CDR3 sequences, with roughly 12% as singletons. This CDR3 region has 18 residues. Germline lookup yields CDR1 DFQATT and CDR2 SNEGSKA (reference sequence). V was clipped by 0 bases and J by 2 bases; unmatched bases: 11. The material sequenced was PBMCs, taken on the day of the yellow fever booster vaccination. The gene calls are TRBV20-1 and TRBJ1-5, with 9 bases identical to TRBD1. The sequence derives from a man younger than 45 who received the YFV17D yellow fever vaccine. The CDR3 bases are TGCAGTGCTAGAGACGCCGGGACAGGGAATCTCGGCAATCAGCCCCAGCATTTT. Amino acid sequence: CSARDAGTGNLGNQPQHF.